The 23 T cell receptor beta chains given below trace back to one sample, sequenced in a study of T cells after yellow fever vaccination. A single record per CDR3 protein comes from TCRdb applying MiXCR to the 5' RACE reads. The repertoire holds around 340,000 distinct CDR3 sequences, with under 15% as singletons. Material: CD4+ T cells sorted from PBMCs, obtained 15 days after the yellow fever booster vaccination. These receptor sequences come from a man younger than 30 who received the YFV17D yellow fever vaccine.

The chain links TRBV7-3 to TRBJ1-6, with D hard to call. V lost 5 bases, J lost 7 bases, and 9 bases lay in between. Germline CDR1 SGHTA, CDR2 FQGTGA. This CDR3 comprises 13 residues. The CDR3 loop reads CASSPTSNSPLHF. The DNA for the CDR3 is TGTGCCAGCAGCCCCACGTCGAATTCACCCCTCCACTTT.

There are many counts of this clonotype. J is TRBJ2-1 and V is TRBV12-3 or TRBV12-4; 15 bases line up with TRBD2. J lost 5 bases, V lost 8 bases, and 7 bases had no gene match. This CDR3 has 16 amino acids. This CDR3 is CASLTGLAGGHNEQFF. The CDR3 nucleotides read TGTGCCAGCCTAACTGGACTAGCGGGGGGGCACAATGAGCAGTTCTTC.

This clonotype was observed at least ten times. J is TRBJ2-3 and V is TRBV7-2, with D unresolved. V was cut by 3 bases and J by 2 bases, with 6 bases left in between. Per the germline V gene, CDR1 is SGHTA and CDR2 is FQGNSA. CDR3 size: 13 residues. The CDR3 DNA follows: TGTGCCAGCAGCTTGGGCTTCACAGATACGCAGTATTTT. This encodes CASSLGFTDTQYF.

The chain is built from TRBV28 and TRBJ2-1; D is perhaps TRBD1 (6 bases). Germline-derived CDR1 and CDR2 are MDHEN and SYDVKM. CDR3 length equals 13 residues. Trimming took off 6 bases at V and 4 bases at J, with 10 bases between the two ends. The DNA of the CDR3 is TGTGCCAGCAGGACAGGATATTACAATGAGCAGTTCTTC. Its protein product is CASRTGYYNEQFF.

This clonotype has at least ten counts. This chain uses TRBV10-3 with TRBJ1-6; D is perhaps TRBD1 (5 bases). From germline, CDR1 is ENHRY and CDR2 SYGVKD. CDR3 length equals 13 residues. The ends were cut back, 7 bases at V and 8 bases at J, with 12 bases in the middle. CDR3 sequence: CAITGQGDSPLHF. The CDR3 bases are TGTGCCATCACAGGGCAGGGTGATTCACCCCTCCACTTT.

Many counts were recorded for this clonotype. V usage is TRBV5-1 and J usage is TRBJ1-1, with D possibly being TRBD1 (5 bases). Trimming pared 2 bases from V and 4 bases from J, leaving 12 bases between. Germline CDR1 SGHRS, CDR2 YFSETQ. This CDR3 region has 14 residues. The CDR3 sequence is CASSFTGGATEAFF. CDR3 nucleotide sequence: TGCGCCAGCAGCTTTACCGGGGGTGCCACTGAAGCTTTCTTT. Variable domain in full (rest from reference TRBV5-1 and TRBJ1-1): KAGVTQTPRYLIKTRGQQVTLSCSPISGHRSVSWYQQTPGQGLQFLFEYFSETQRNKGNFPGRFSGRQFSNSRSEMNVSTLELGDSALYLCASSFTGGATEAFFGQGTRLTVV.

This clonotype was seen more than once but under ten times. The chain is built from TRBV25-1 and TRBJ1-1; no clear D. This CDR3 has 11 residues. Per the germline V gene, CDR1 is MGHDK and CDR2 is SYGVNS. The V gene lost 7 bases and the J gene lost 7 bases, with 10 bases spanning the gap. The CDR3 loop is CASTRWGEAFF. The CDR3 nucleotides read TGTGCCAGCACTAGGTGGGGTGAAGCTTTCTTT.

This clonotype turned up a few times. This rearrangement joins TRBV7-8 to TRBJ2-3; 7 bases match TRBD2. The germline CDR1 and CDR2 sequences are SGHVS and FQNEAQ. This CDR3 contains 16 residues. The J segment lost 2 bases and the V segment lost 2 bases, leaving 7 bases of the junction unmatched. The CDR3 sequence is CASSLTRLAFTDTQYF. The DNA for the CDR3 is TGTGCCAGCAGCTTAACGCGACTAGCATTCACAGATACGCAGTATTTT.

This clonotype has only a few counts. J is TRBJ2-1 and V is TRBV12-3 or TRBV12-4; 9 bases line up with TRBD2. The CDR3 is 14 amino acids. V shed 6 bases, J shed 8 bases, and the junction held 8 bases outside the gene matches. CDR3 sequence: CASRRGGGPDEQFF. DNA of the CDR3: TGTGCCAGCAGGCGGGGGGGGGGCCCCGATGAGCAGTTCTTC.

The J gene is TRBJ2-7, the V gene TRBV18, with 11 bases that match TRBD1. Trimming at V came to 5 bases and at J to 1 base, leaving 7 bases not matched to a gene. CDR1 is KGHSH, CDR2 LQKENI, per germline. CDR3 length equals 16 residues. The CDR3 sequence: CASSSDRGLGSYEQYF. The DNA for the CDR3 is TGTGCCAGCTCATCGGACAGGGGGCTAGGGTCCTACGAGCAGTACTTC.

The rearrangement links TRBV20-1 to TRBJ2-5, with TRBD1 matching over 12 bases. Trimming cost V 4 bases and J 5 bases; bases outside gene matches: 17. There are 18 residues in the CDR3. The germline V gene has CDR1 DFQATT and CDR2 SNEGSKA (reference sequence). CDR3 amino acids: CSATGTGGRAESVETQYF. As DNA, the CDR3 is TGCAGTGCTACCGGGACAGGGGGCAGGGCCGAGTCGGTGGAGACCCAGTACTTC.

The rearrangement links TRBV6-1 to TRBJ2-7, with a possible D match to TRBD2 (8 bases). The CDR3 extends over 14 amino acids. Trimming removed 5 bases from V and 7 bases from J, with 18 bases in between. The germline CDR1 and CDR2 sequences are MNHNS and SASEGT. In DNA, the CDR3 is TGTGCCAGCAGTTCGCCGGGAGGGGGCGTTGAGCAGTACGTC. This encodes CASSSPGGGVEQYV.

This clonotype appeared a few times. This chain joins TRBV5-1 and TRBJ1-2; D possibly corresponds to TRBD1 (5 bases). V lost 6 bases, J lost 8 bases, and 17 bases lay in between. Germline assignment: CDR1 SGHRS and CDR2 YFSETQ. The CDR3 has 13 residues. This CDR3 is CASKEGTTGGYTF. The CDR3 bases are TGCGCCAGCAAGGAGGGGACGACTGGGGGCTACACCTTC.

The table lists this clonotype with a few counts. This chain joins TRBV30 and TRBJ1-1; D is perhaps TRBD1 (5 bases). Trimming took 5 bases from V and 6 from J, leaving 10 bases between them. The CDR3 is 11 amino acids. CDR1 and CDR2 from the germline V gene are GTSNPN and SVGIG (reference sequence). CDR3 protein: CAWSGQAEAFF. For the CDR3, the DNA is TGTGCCTGGTCGGGGCAGGCTGAAGCTTTCTTT.

This clonotype occurred a few times. This chain uses TRBV21-1 with TRBJ2-4; no check of the table's D call, TRBD1, against the DNA was made. TRBV21-1 is described as a pseudogene. The CDR3 consists of 18 residues. The CDR3, as DNA: TGTGCCAGCAGCCCCAGTCCGGGGCACCTTATAGCCAAAAACATTCAGTACTTC. Protein sequence: CASSPSPGHLIAKNIQYF.

The chain couples TRBV5-1 to TRBJ2-5, with TRBD2 matching 11 bases. The CDR3 has 14 residues. J lost 5 bases, V lost 4 bases, and 4 bases had no gene match. Per the germline V gene, CDR1 is SGHRS and CDR2 is YFSETQ. In DNA, the CDR3 is TGCGCCAGCAGCGGGACTAGCGGTATGGAGACCCAGTACTTC. Its translation: CASSGTSGMETQYF.

This clonotype has more than one count but fewer than ten. The chain links TRBV11-3 to TRBJ2-3, with TRBD2 matching 13 bases. Germline-derived CDR1 and CDR2 are SGHNT and YENEEA. Trimming at V came to 5 bases and at J to 2 bases, leaving 10 bases not matched to a gene. The CDR3 consists of 18 residues. CDR3: CASSLLGGLAGLTDTQYF. CDR3 bases: TGTGCCAGCAGCCTTCTGGGGGGACTAGCGGGACTCACAGATACGCAGTATTTT.

The rearrangement links TRBV18 to TRBJ2-7, with D possibly called TRBD1 or TRBD2 (5 bases each). The CDR3 has 14 amino acids. The germline V gene has CDR1 KGHSH and CDR2 LQKENI. Trimming removed 2 bases at V and 2 bases at J, with 10 bases between. The CDR3: CASSPEGNPYEQYF. The CDR3 DNA sequence: TGTGCCAGCTCACCAGAGGGGAACCCCTACGAGCAGTACTTC.

This clonotype was found many times. This rearrangement joins TRBV5-4 to TRBJ2-1; D uncertain. Germline V CDR1 and CDR2: SGHNT, YYREEE (reference sequence). Trimming took off 2 bases at V and 5 bases at J, with 8 bases between the two ends. The CDR3 loop spans 13 amino acids. CDR3 sequence: CASSLPSDNEQFF. The CDR3 bases are TGTGCCAGCAGCTTACCTAGTGACAATGAGCAGTTCTTC.

J is TRBJ2-7 and V is TRBV4-1, with D perhaps TRBD2 (5 bases). CDR1 MGHRA and CDR2 YSYEKL come from the germline V gene. CDR3 length equals 15 residues. V was pared by 0 bases and J by 3 bases, with 12 bases between. CDR3 DNA: TGCGCCAGCAGCCAAGATAGTCTAGCTTACTACGAGCAGTACTTC. This encodes CASSQDSLAYYEQYF.

This clonotype has more than one count but fewer than ten. The J gene is TRBJ1-1, the V gene TRBV28, with D possibly TRBD1 on 5 matching bases. Germline CDR1 is MDHEN and CDR2 is SYDVKM. The length of the CDR3 is 15 residues. V shed 7 bases and J shed 4 bases, with 19 bases lying between them. The CDR3 spells CASTLPQGDGTEAFF. The CDR3 coding sequence is TGTGCCAGCACCCTACCTCAGGGAGATGGCACTGAAGCTTTCTTT.

At least ten counts were recorded for this clonotype. The chain uses TRBV18 and TRBJ2-5; a possible D gene is TRBD2 (6 bases). Germline lookup yields CDR1 KGHSH and CDR2 LQKENI. The CDR3 consists of 14 residues. V gave up 6 bases and J gave up 5 bases, with 16 bases separating them. CDR3 in DNA: TGTGCCAGCTCCCGCCAGGGAGGAGTTGAGACCCAGTACTTC. It specifies CASSRQGGVETQYF.

This clonotype showed up just a few times. The CDR3 DNA reads TGTGCCAGCAGTATGACAGGGCCCAATCAGCCCCAGCATTTT. It is translated as CASSMTGPNQPQHF. The chain is built from TRBV5-6 and TRBJ1-5, with TRBD1 matching 7 bases. This CDR3 is 14 amino acids long. Germline V gene lookup returns CDR1 SGHDT and CDR2 YYEEEE. Unmatched junction bases numbered 5, after V lost 5 bases and J lost 3 bases.